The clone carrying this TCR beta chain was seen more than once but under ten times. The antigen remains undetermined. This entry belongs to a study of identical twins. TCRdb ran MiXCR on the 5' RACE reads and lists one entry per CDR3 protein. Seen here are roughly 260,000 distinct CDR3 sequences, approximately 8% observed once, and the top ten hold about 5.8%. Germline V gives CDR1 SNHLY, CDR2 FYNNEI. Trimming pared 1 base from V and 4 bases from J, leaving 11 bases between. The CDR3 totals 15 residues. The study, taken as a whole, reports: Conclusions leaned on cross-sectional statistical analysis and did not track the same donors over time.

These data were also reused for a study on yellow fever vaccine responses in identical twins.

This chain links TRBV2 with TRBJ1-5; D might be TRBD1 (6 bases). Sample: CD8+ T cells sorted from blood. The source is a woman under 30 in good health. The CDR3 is CASSEDGTKNQPQHF. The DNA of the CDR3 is TGTGCCAGCAGTGAAGATGGGACAAAGAATCAGCCCCAGCATTTT.